The sequence of this T cell receptor (beta chain) was determined in a study of CD8+CD57+ T cells in acquired aplastic anemia (dated by TCRdb to between 2018 and 2020). General notes on the study: On average, sorted CD4+ and CD8+ cells yielded roughly 3.4 ug of extracted DNA, with a range of about 0.19 to 30 ug. A CD8+CD57+ expansion meant a frequency higher than the mean frequency seen in healthy subjects.

CDR1 and CDR2 are drawn from the germline V gene (reference sequence): SGHNT, YYREEE. Counted from cysteine to phenylalanine, this CDR3 has 16 amino acids. The sequence is cut down to CDR3 DNA, 48 bases in frame from base 1. The V end gives up 5 bases and the J end 3 bases, leaving 11 bases in the junction not matched to a gene. Genomic DNA served as template for TCR beta VDJ combination and CDR3 sequence profiling. TCR repertoire sequencing was run on an Illumina HiSeq 2000. Regarding the original processing steps: TRBV/TRBJ rearrangement plots, CDR3 size and DJ length profiles, and Simpson's diversity index were used to evaluate the repertoires. The most abundant DNA sequence in the deep sequencing data was defined as the immunodominant clone. CDR3 amino acid sequences were checked for sharing across subjects and were also compared against the VDJdb database and published repertoires. Using fastp trimming at Q25 and MiXCR clonotype assembly, TCRdb reanalyzed the public sequencing data and kept in-frame beta chains. Rows with one shared CDR3 protein collapse into an entry with the most common genes and DNA. TCRdb's processing, not the study's, gives the V and J calls here. For this sample there are about 160,000 distinct CDR3 sequences; about 45% appear just once. 3.2% of the sample is in the top ten clones.

Worth noting for this clonotype: What this receptor recognizes is not known. There are no base qualities to consult, and no much larger clone falls within one base.

Beyond this particular receptor, the publication reports: CD8+ Simpson's diversity did not differ significantly between patients and healthy controls (P=0.060). Around 28 CD8+ CDR3 sequences were found to be shared between patients and controls, but these sequences appeared to be highly expressed in patients and within the immunodominant clones of the patients.

Flow cytometry had shown CD8+CD57+ cell expansion in the patients selected for sequencing. Every patient had severe acquired aplastic anemia, diagnosed using the International Study of Aplastic Anemia and Agranulocytosis and Camitta criteria. Patients had received no therapy at the time of blood sampling. In the study, sorted CD4+ and CD8+ blood T cells from patients with severe aplastic anemia and from healthy subjects underwent deep sequencing of TCR repertoires. In the USA, patient enrollment took place under clinicaltrials.gov protocols 00001620, 01623167, 00001397, 00071045, 00081523 and 00961064. Ficoll-Paque density gradient centrifugation was used to isolate peripheral blood mononuclear cells. Before DNA was extracted, CD4+ and CD8+ T cells were sorted using either FACS or magnetic beads.

Recombination connected TRBV5-4 to TRBJ2-1, and 7 junction bases match TRBD1. The source material was sorted CD4+, CD8+, or CD8+CD57+ T cells (not recorded which) from PBMCs. This TCR was sampled from a human donor with aplastic anemia. The CDR3 in this case is CASRYSPGQDYNEQFF. The nucleotides read TGTGCCAGCAGGTATTCCCCCGGACAGGACTACAATGAGCAGTTCTTC.